This T cell receptor (beta chain) was sequenced for a study of early T cells in non-severe SARS-CoV-2 infection. Germline loops: CDR1 SGHRS, CDR2 YFSETQ. The CDR3 consists of 15 residues. V shed 4 bases and J 5 bases; nucleotides not matched to a gene: 8. This clonotype was found once. Each CDR3 protein is one row after TCRdb ran MiXCR on the 5' RACE reads. The profile covers about 84,000 distinct CDR3 sequences, with about 12% appearing a single time and over 2.5% taken by the ten largest. This clonotype was obtained from an adult who was a healthcare worker with PCR-confirmed SARS-CoV-2 infection or an uninfected control (not recorded which). The chain couples TRBV5-1 to TRBJ2-5; 10 nucleotides match TRBD1. The specimen sequenced was whole blood. The CDR3 loop is CASSGGTGDEETQYF. The DNA of the CDR3 is TGCGCCAGCAGCGGCGGGACAGGGGATGAGGAGACCCAGTACTTC.